The next 16 T cell receptor beta chains were all read from a single sample in a study of blood T cell repertoires in COVID-19. Sequencing used immunoSEQ multiplex PCR; TCRdb keeps in-frame clones, though not all of them. The sample holds 200,000 to 250,000 clones, about 91% seen once. Sequenced sample: peripheral blood. The receptor source for this set is a woman aged 25-40 years with COVID-19, enrolled during active disease.

This clone has just one count. This chain uses TRBV4-3 with TRBJ1-6; weak D call: TRBD1 (6 bases). Between the trimmed V and J ends, which lost 1 base and 6 bases, there was a span of 10 bases. The CDR3 contains 15 residues. The germline V gene has CDR1 LGHNA and CDR2 YSLEER. DNA of the CDR3: TGCGCCAGCAGCCAAGGGGGGCTAGGTAATTCACCCCTCCACTTT. This sequence encodes CASSQGGLGNSPLHF.

The rearrangement uses TRBV11-3 and TRBJ2-3, with TRBD1 identical over 9 bases. From germline, CDR1 is SGHNT and CDR2 YENEEA. Trimming took 4 bases from V and 4 from J; bases not matched to a gene: 3. CDR3 size: 14 residues. The CDR3 DNA follows: TGTGCCAGCAGCTCAACAGGGGGCGCAGATACGCAGTATTTT. This codes for CASSSTGGADTQYF.

The V and J genes are TRBV2 and TRBJ2-1; D gene ambiguous. Trimming removed 4 bases from V and 0 bases from J, with 7 bases in between. The CDR3 sequence is 14 residues long. The germline V gene has CDR1 SNHLY and CDR2 FYNNEI. CDR3 nucleotide sequence: TGTGCCAGCAGTGGACTTTTCTCCTACAATGAGCAGTTCTTC. Its translation is CASSGLFSYNEQFF.

This clone has only a few counts. The rearrangement links TRBV11-2 to TRBJ1-5; tentatively, D is TRBD1 (6 bases). Trimming removed 0 bases from V and 5 bases from J, with 14 bases in between. Per germline, CDR1 SGHAT and CDR2 FQNNGV. The CDR3 covers 16 residues. CDR3 amino acids: CASSLDRDNRYQPQHF. The CDR3 nucleotides are TGTGCCAGCAGCTTAGACCGGGACAACCGTTATCAGCCCCAGCATTTT.

The gene calls are TRBV3-1 (or the pseudogene TRBV3-2) and TRBJ2-2; the D gene is possibly TRBD2 (7 bases). Germline CDR1 reads LGHDT; CDR2 reads YNNKEL (reference sequence). V was pared by 5 bases and J by 8 bases, with 18 bases between. The CDR3 spans 15 residues. CDR3 DNA sequence: TGTGCCAGCAGCTCAGAATGGGGGGGCCGTGGGGAGCTGTTTTTT. Translating it yields CASSSEWGGRGELFF.

The rearrangement uses TRBV6-1 and TRBJ2-3, with 7 bases lining up with TRBD2. Trimming cost V 3 bases and J 0 bases; bases outside gene matches: 6. The germline V gene encodes CDR1 MNHNS and CDR2 SASEGT. CDR3 length: 16 residues. CDR3 DNA sequence: TGTGCCAGCAGTGAGGCCCCTAGCGGAAGCACAGATACGCAGTATTTT. Its translation: CASSEAPSGSTDTQYF.

The J gene is TRBJ2-2, the V gene TRBV19; 9 positions match TRBD1. The CDR3 is 15 amino acids. Germline CDR1 and CDR2: LNHDA and SQIVND (reference sequence). J was trimmed by 4 bases and V by 6 bases; bases with no gene match: 6. As DNA, the CDR3 is TGTGCCAGTAGAGGGGACAGGGTGGTCACCGGGGAGCTGTTTTTT. Its protein is CASRGDRVVTGELFF.

V and J are TRBV13 and TRBJ2-5, with 7 positions matching TRBD2. The CDR3 runs to 15 residues. Germline assignment: CDR1 PRHDT and CDR2 FYEKMQ (reference sequence). Trimming cost V 1 base and J 1 base; bases outside gene matches: 3. The CDR3 here is CASSLASSGQETQYF. The CDR3 region has the DNA TGTGCCAGCAGCTTAGCGTCTAGCGGCCAAGAGACCCAGTACTTC.

The chain combines TRBV3-1 (or the pseudogene TRBV3-2) with TRBJ1-3, with 7 bases identical to TRBD1. CDR1 LGHDT and CDR2 YNNKEL come from the germline V gene (reference sequence). This CDR3 is 17 amino acids long. V trimming: 1 base; J trimming: 3 bases; junction bases outside the gene matches: 9. CDR3 coding DNA: TGTGCCAGCAGCCAAGGGCCTACGGGACAGATTGGAAACACCATATATTTT. Encoded protein: CASSQGPTGQIGNTIYF.

The V call is TRBV6-6, the J call TRBJ2-1, with TRBD1 identical over 8 bases. J lost 3 bases, V lost 7 bases, and 11 bases had no gene match. Germline V gene data show CDR1 as MNHNY and CDR2 as SVGAGI (reference sequence). The length of the CDR3 is 16 residues. The CDR3: CASTGDRRRGYNEQFF. In DNA form, the CDR3 reads TGTGCCAGCACGGGGGACAGGCGGCGGGGCTACAATGAGCAGTTCTTC.

CDR3 in DNA: TGTGCCAGCAGCCGAGGTCCGGCTGCCTTCTACGAGCAGTACGTC. Translating it yields CASSRGPAAFYEQYV. The V call is TRBV11-2, the J call TRBJ2-7; no definite D call. Germline CDR1 reads SGHAT; CDR2 reads FQNNGV. This CDR3 comprises 15 residues. Trimming shortened V by 5 bases and J by 3 bases, and 17 bases separated the two germline ends.

The chain joins TRBV2 to TRBJ2-1, with D tentatively TRBD2 (6 bases). This CDR3 has 13 amino acids. V lost 4 bases and J lost 7, with 11 bases in between. The germline V gene encodes CDR1 SNHLY and CDR2 FYNNEI. The CDR3 DNA sequence: TGTGCCAGCAGTGCGGGACTTTTAAATGAGCAGTTCTTC. Translating it yields CASSAGLLNEQFF.

The chain links TRBV23-1 to TRBJ1-1; 11 nucleotides align to TRBD1. TRBV23-1 is recorded as an ORF, its role being uncertain. V trimming: 6 bases; J trimming: 8 bases; junction bases outside the gene matches: 8. The CDR3 spans 14 residues. The CDR3 DNA is TGCGCCAGCAGAAAGGGACAGGGGGGAGGGGAAGCTTTCTTT. It is translated as CASRKGQGGGEAFF.

This chain links TRBV4-1 with TRBJ1-5; no clear D. Germline values: CDR1 MGHRA, CDR2 YSYEKL. The ends were cut back, 1 base at V and 1 base at J, with 8 bases in the middle. CDR3 length: 15 amino acids. CDR3 bases: TGCGCCAGCAGCCAAGCGGTCCTAAGCAATCAGCCCCAGCATTTT. It translates to CASSQAVLSNQPQHF.

The rearrangement joins TRBV19 to TRBJ2-2; 10 positions match TRBD1. CDR1 and CDR2 from the germline V gene are LNHDA and SQIVND (reference sequence). Trimming cost V 7 bases and J 7 bases; bases outside gene matches: 6. This CDR3 has 14 amino acids. This CDR3 reads CASTGTGVLGELFF. CDR3 DNA sequence: TGTGCCAGTACCGGGACAGGGGTCCTCGGGGAGCTGTTTTTT.

This clone was seen more than once but under ten times. The chain recombines TRBV7-9 with TRBJ1-5, with 7 bases aligning to TRBD1. The CDR3 length is 15 residues. Trimming cost V 1 base and J 3 bases; bases outside gene matches: 3. Germline assignment: CDR1 SEHNR and CDR2 FQNEAQ (reference sequence). The CDR3 coding sequence is TGTGCCAGCAGCTTAGGGGACAGATCCAATCAGCCCCAGCATTTT. Translated: CASSLGDRSNQPQHF.